These 19 T cell receptor beta chains came from one sample sequenced in a study of tumor-infiltrating lymphocytes in primary liver carcinoma. A constant-region primer primed TCR beta cDNA synthesis from roughly 520 ng of total RNA. Libraries for TCR beta were built through three nested multiplex PCR rounds, which together made up a slightly modified ARM-PCR procedure. The two initial PCR rounds, roughly 10 cycles each, used TRBV1-TRBV30 forward and C-beta reverse primers. One entry per CDR3 protein results from TCRdb running MiXCR on the multiplex PCR reads. The top ten hold approximately 40% of the sample, which has around 20,000 distinct CDR3 sequences, 79% seen once. Co-extraction of both nucleic acids (RNA and DNA) used roughly 18-32 mg of unsorted bulk tissue. Sample: liver tumor tissue from sampling region 4. Subset meaning: tumor region T4, right-lateral pole. Source of these receptors: a woman aged 25 to 39 with primary liver carcinoma and hepatitis B virus infection.

Notes on this clonotype: One end of the junction is discordant with germline, which a read error may explain. CDR3 sequence reads: CSSSLEETSGSTDTQYF. CDR3 nucleotides: TGTTCCAGCAGCTTAGAAGAGACTAGCGGGAGCACAGATACGCAGTATTTT. The chain carries TRBV7-8 and TRBJ2-3, with 10 bases fitting TRBD2. The germline V gene has CDR1 SGHVS and CDR2 FQNEAQ. The CDR3 has 17 amino acids.

This clonotype was detected once. The junction departs from germline at one end; a sequencing error may be responsible. The V call is TRBV10-3, the J call TRBJ2-5; tentative D call: TRBD2 (5 bases). Looked up from germline, CDR1 is ENHRY and CDR2 is SYGVKD. There are 15 residues in the CDR3. The CDR3 coding sequence is TGTGCCAACAGTGAGTCGGTTACTAGACAAGAGACCCAGTACTTC. Encoded protein: CANSESVTRQETQYF.

The table lists this clonotype with a few counts. A much larger clone is a single base away; this may be a read error. This chain uses TRBV7-3 with TRBJ2-2; D tentatively fits TRBD1 or TRBD2 (7 bases each). Germline lookup yields CDR1 SGHTA and CDR2 FQGTGA. The CDR3 has 14 residues. The CDR3 nucleotides read TGTGCCAGCAGCTTACAGGGGGGGTCCCGGGAGCTGCTTTTT. Translation gives CASSLQGGSRELLF.

In regard to this clonotype: A much larger clone lies a single base off, so this may be a read error. The V call is TRBV6-2 or TRBV6-3, the J call TRBJ2-1; perhaps TRBD1 as D (6 bases). Germline V CDR1 and CDR2: MNHEY, SVGEGT. This CDR3 spans 12 amino acids. Here the CDR3 reads CASMSRGNEQSF. The CDR3 DNA is TGTGCCAGCATGAGCAGGGGCAATGAGCAGTCCTTC.

This clonotype came up many times. Being one base from a much bigger clone, this may be a read error. This chain links TRBV29-1 with TRBJ2-5; TRBD1 aligns across 10 bases. CDR1 is SQVTM and CDR2 is ANQGSEA in the germline V gene. CDR3 length equals 13 residues. CDR3 coding DNA: TGCGGCGTCGTCAGTTGGACAGGGGGGACCCAGTACTTC. Its protein is CGVVSWTGGTQYF.

The chain employs TRBV14 and TRBJ2-7; D may be TRBD1 or TRBD2 (6 bases each). The germline V gene encodes CDR1 SGHDN and CDR2 FVKESK. Trimming left V 9 bases short and J 6 bases short, with 24 bases between. The CDR3 has 15 amino acids. The CDR3 coding sequence is TGTGCCAGTAGACAGGCGGCGGGGACTGACTGCGAGCAGTACTTC. Its protein product is CASRQAAGTDCEQYF.

Concerning this clonotype itself: The conserved closing phenylalanine or tryptophan is absent in this CDR3, likely reflecting a read error. This chain connects TRBV4-1 to TRBJ1-5; no clear D. The germline V and J ends were trimmed by 8 bases and 7 bases, with 18 bases remaining between them. The CDR3 spans 14 residues. Per the germline V gene, CDR1 is MGHRA and CDR2 is YSYEKL. This CDR3 is CASDSRSDRQPQHL. CDR3 DNA: TGCGCCAGCGACTCACGATCAGATAGACAGCCCCAGCATCTT.

The chain carries TRBV29-1 and TRBJ2-5, with D maybe TRBD2 (6 bases). CDR1 is SQVTM and CDR2 is ANQGSEA in the germline V gene. The CDR3 extends over 13 amino acids. The CDR3 nucleotides are TGCAACGTCGCTAACGGGGGCCAAGAGACCCAGTACTTC. Protein product: CNVANGGQETQYF.

Turning to this clonotype: Likely a read error: the CDR3 ends without its conserved phenylalanine or tryptophan. This chain links TRBV4-2 with TRBJ2-5; 9 bases agree with TRBD2. Germline CDR1 reads LGHNA; CDR2 reads YNFKEQ. The V segment lost 0 bases and the J segment 4 bases; nucleotides outside the gene matches: 6. The CDR3 covers 16 residues. This CDR3 is CASSQDWGLAVETQYL. Written as DNA, the CDR3 is TGTGCCAGCAGCCAAGATTGGGGACTAGCCGTAGAGACCCAGTACCTC.

The gene calls are TRBV4-3 and TRBJ1-2; maybe TRBD1 (5 bases). The CDR3 runs 15 residues. The V and J ends lost 0 bases and 8 bases respectively, with 16 bases between them. The germline gives CDR1 LGHNA, CDR2 YSLEER. CDR3 protein: CASSQDWGGVKGYTF. Written as DNA, the CDR3 is TGCGCCAGCAGCCAAGATTGGGGCGGGGTTAAAGGCTACACCTTC.

Comment on this clonotype: Here the CDR3 omits its conserved ending phenylalanine or tryptophan, so a read error is the likely source. The V gene is TRBV6-1, the J gene TRBJ1-2; D call uncertain. Looked up from germline, CDR1 is MNHNS and CDR2 is SASEGT. The V end lost 2 bases, the J end lost 0 bases, and 19 bases lay between the germline ends. CDR3 length: 18 residues. CDR3 DNA: TGTGCCAGCAGTGAATGGTCCCTGGTCCTTAGATCTAACTATGGCTACACCCTC. Protein product: CASSEWSLVLRSNYGYTL.

Note on this clonotype: A read error may produce the germline difference seen at one junction end. The chain employs TRBV29-1 and TRBJ1-4, with a weak D call TRBD1 (5 bases). This CDR3 has 14 residues. The germline V gene encodes CDR1 SQVTM and CDR2 ANQGSEA. DNA for the CDR3: TGCAGGGTTGGCACAGGAGGAACTAATGAAAAACTGTTTTTT. This codes for CRVGTGGTNEKLFF.

On this clonotype: At one of its ends the junction is not consistent with the germline gene, which may arise from a read error. The chain links TRBV11-2 to TRBJ2-7, with D maybe TRBD2 (5 bases). Germline V lookup: CDR1 SGHAT, CDR2 FQNNGV. The CDR3 runs 13 residues. The CDR3 protein is CASSPGNIYEQYF. In nucleotides, the CDR3 is TGTGCCAGCAGCCCCGGGAACATATACGAGCAGTATTTC.

Here the CDR3 DNA reads TGTGCCAGCAGCCAAGTACACCTAGTACAGGGGGGACCGCGCGAGCAGTACTTC. As protein: CASSQVHLVQGGPREQYF. V gene TRBV4-2 combines with J gene TRBJ2-7, with 8 bases matching TRBD1. The CDR3 length is 18 residues. V was clipped by 1 base and J by 6 bases; unmatched bases: 17. The germline CDR1 and CDR2 sequences are LGHNA and YNFKEQ.

Note on this clonotype: The conserved final phenylalanine or tryptophan is absent from the CDR3, which likely points to a read error. The rearrangement joins TRBV12-3 or TRBV12-4 to TRBJ2-3; D uncertain. The CDR3 contains 15 residues. CDR3 nucleotide sequence: TGTGACAGCAGTTTTCCCCCTCTTAGCACAGATACGCAGTATTTA. Amino acids: CDSSFPPLSTDTQYL.

The gene calls are TRBV6-1 and TRBJ1-2; no reliable D call. The CDR3 contains 18 residues. Deletions cut 2 bases from V and 12 bases from J, with 31 bases between. The germline CDR1 and CDR2 sequences are MNHNS and SASEGT. The CDR3 loop is CASSERFLVLRSNYDNTF. In nucleotides, the CDR3 is TGTGCCAGCAGTGAACGGTTCCTGGTCCTTAGATCTAACTATGATAACACCTTC.

As to this clonotype: A read error may produce the germline difference seen at one junction end. This chain uses TRBV5-4 with TRBJ2-3, with D perhaps TRBD1 (5 bases). Germline V gene lookup returns CDR1 SGHNT and CDR2 YYREEE (reference sequence). The CDR3 has 17 amino acids. CDR3 sequence (DNA): TGTGCCAGCAGCGTAGACGGACACCGTCCGCCCACAGGTACGCAGTATTTT. The encoded protein is CASSVDGHRPPTGTQYF.

The chain combines TRBV29-1 with TRBJ2-4, with 7 bases aligning to TRBD1. V lost 6 bases and J lost 5; bases outside the gene matches: 13. This CDR3 has 15 residues. Germline V gives CDR1 SQVTM, CDR2 ANQGSEA. CDR3 amino acids: CSVTGPSVLQNIQYF. DNA for the CDR3: TGCAGCGTGACAGGGCCCTCGGTGCTGCAAAACATTCAGTACTTC.

By share of the sample, this clonotype is medium-sized (0.01 to 0.1%). J is TRBJ1-4 and V is TRBV28; no definite D call. Trimming took off 5 bases at V and 3 bases at J, with 13 bases between the two ends. CDR3 length: 15 amino acids. Per the germline V gene, CDR1 is MDHEN and CDR2 is SYDVKM. The CDR3 coding sequence is TGTGCCAGCAGTGAGGCTGGACCTCCTAATGAAAAACTGTTTTTT. Translated, it gives CASSEAGPPNEKLFF.